Following are 6 T cell receptor beta chains from one sample sequenced in a study of blood T cells in healthy people across ages. Primers used in a second PCR of roughly 6 to 12 cycles were a sample-barcoded 5' primer and a J-beta primer mix. Each CDR3 protein is one row after TCRdb ran MiXCR on the 5' RACE reads. The sample gives some 1.4 million distinct CDR3 sequences, around 39% of which show up once; roughly 8.2% is in the top ten. Sequencing was performed on blood. Receptors originate from a woman younger than 35 in good health.

This clonotype has a handful of counts. The CDR3 here is CASSPAGGFGYTF. The CDR3 nucleotides are TGTGCCAGCAGCCCCGCGGGGGGGTTTGGCTACACCTTC. The V gene is TRBV9, the J gene TRBJ1-2; D is possibly TRBD1 (5 bases). Trimming left V 4 bases short and J 7 bases short, with 14 bases between. This CDR3 is 13 amino acids long. The V gene's germline CDR1 is SGDLS and CDR2 YYNGEE.

This clonotype was detected a few times. V is TRBV6-1 and J is TRBJ1-4, with 8 bases matching TRBD1. The CDR3 totals 16 residues. CDR1 MNHNS and CDR2 SASEGT come from the germline V gene. The V gene end was trimmed by 2 bases and the J gene end by 8 bases; junction bases not matched to a gene: 10. CDR3 region: CASSEFPDRAEEKLFF. The CDR3 DNA sequence: TGTGCCAGCAGTGAATTTCCGGACAGGGCGGAGGAAAAACTGTTTTTT.

The chain is built from TRBV5-1 and TRBJ2-2; maybe TRBD2 (6 bases). Germline values: CDR1 SGHRS, CDR2 YFSETQ. The CDR3 extends over 13 amino acids. V shed 4 bases and J shed 8 bases, with 12 bases lying between them. CDR3 residues: CASSPEGGGELFF. CDR3 in DNA: TGCGCCAGCAGCCCGGAGGGAGGAGGGGAGCTGTTTTTT.

This rearrangement joins TRBV7-9 to TRBJ2-3; D is unclear. Trimming left V 1 base short and J 1 base short, with 9 bases between. CDR3 length: 15 amino acids. In germline, CDR1 is SEHNR, CDR2 FQNEAQ (reference sequence). Here the CDR3 reads CASSLVRFGTDTQYF. Here the CDR3 DNA reads TGTGCCAGCAGCTTAGTAAGGTTTGGCACAGATACGCAGTATTTT.

This clonotype was recorded a few times. The chain joins TRBV5-1 to TRBJ2-7, with a weak D call TRBD1 (5 bases). V gave up 1 base and J gave up 3 bases, with 14 bases separating them. CDR1 is SGHRS and CDR2 is YFSETQ in the germline V gene. The CDR3 has 15 residues. In nucleotides, the CDR3 is TGCGCCAGCAGCTTGAATTATCAGGGATTCTACGAGCAGTACTTC. Protein: CASSLNYQGFYEQYF.

This clonotype was seen once. The rearrangement links TRBV7-8 to TRBJ2-7; D remains unclear. Germline V gives CDR1 SGHVS, CDR2 FQNEAQ. V dropped 6 bases and J dropped 3 bases, with 9 bases sitting between them. This CDR3 contains 12 residues. CDR3 sequence (DNA): TGTGCCAGCAGAAACAGCTACTACGAGCAGTACTTC. This gives the protein CASRNSYYEQYF.